This is a list of T cell receptor beta chains from one sample in a study of blood T cell repertoires in COVID-19. Sequencing used immunoSEQ multiplex PCR; TCRdb keeps in-frame clones, though not all of them. The data hold approximately 220,000 clones, with roughly 80% observed a single time. The sequenced material came from peripheral blood. These receptors all stem from a woman aged 60-70 years who had recovered from COVID-19. Each CDR3 is given with its conserved first and last residue. D genes are given only for firm matches. Size is stated for part of the rows, as once, few or many counts, or as a class when the clone is expanded.

j_gene | v_gene | abundance | d_gene | CDR3nt | CDR3aa
TRBJ2-5 | TRBV2 | . | . | TGTGCCAGCAGTGAAGCGCGCTTGTCCGAGACCCAGTACTTC | CASSEARLSETQYF
TRBJ1-4 | TRBV5-1 | . | TRBD1 | TGCGCCAGCAGTTTTGACAGGGGTGACGAAAAACTGTTTTTT | CASSFDRGDEKLFF
TRBJ1-6 | TRBV7-8 | . | . | TGTGCCAGCAGCCCCACCACCAGGGGATATAATTCACCCCTCCACTTT | CASSPTTRGYNSPLHF
TRBJ1-3 | TRBV3-1/TRBV3-2 | . | . | TGTGCCAGCAGCCAAGGACAGGCTCCGGAGGACACCATATATTTT | CASSQGQAPEDTIYF
TRBJ1-2 | TRBV29-1 | . | . | TGCAGCGAACGCAGGGGCCTTGCTAACTATGGCTACACCTTC | CSERRGLANYGYTF
TRBJ2-3 | TRBV4-3 | . | . | TGCGCCAGCAGCCTAACTAGGAGTACAGATACGCAGTATTTT | CASSLTRSTDTQYF
TRBJ2-5 | TRBV5-4 | once | TRBD1 | TGTGCCAGCAGTTTGACAGGGGGGGAGACCCAGTACTTC | CASSLTGGETQYF
TRBJ2-7 | TRBV11-1 | once | . | TGTGCCAGCAGCTTGGCAGGGTCCTACGAGCAGTACTTC | CASSLAGSYEQYF
TRBJ1-1 | TRBV6-4 | once | . | TGTGCCAGCAGTGACTCCCCGTATGGAGCCACTGAAGCTTTCTTT | CASSDSPYGATEAFF
TRBJ2-7 | TRBV4-1 | . | TRBD2 | TGCGCCAGCAGCCAAGAAGAAAGCGGGAGCTCCTACGAGCAGTACTTC | CASSQEESGSSYEQYF
TRBJ1-1 | TRBV19 | . | . | TGTGCCAGTAGTATAGCGGAGGAGGGCTCTGAAGCTTTCTTT | CASSIAEEGSEAFF
TRBJ1-5 | TRBV4-2 | once | . | TGTGCCAGCAGCCAGTCACACCAGAATCAGCCCCAGCATTTT | CASSQSHQNQPQHF
TRBJ2-3 | TRBV7-3 | . | TRBD2 | TGTGCCAGCAGCCCGCTGACTAGCGGGGATACGCAGTATTTT | CASSPLTSGDTQYF
TRBJ2-1 | TRBV27 | . | . | TGTGCCAGCTACCTAAAATACAGTTCCAATGAGCAGTTCTTC | CASYLKYSSNEQFF
TRBJ1-2 | TRBV29-1 | . | . | TGCAGCGTTGAAGGGGGTACAGGGATTCATCCCTATGGCTACACCTTC | CSVEGGTGIHPYGYTF
TRBJ1-6 | TRBV4-1 | . | . | TGCGCCAGCAGCCAAGACCAGTTAGGAGATTCACCCCTCCACTTT | CASSQDQLGDSPLHF
TRBJ2-7 | TRBV2 | . | TRBD1 | TGTGCCAGCAGTGAGTCGGACAGGGTCAAGCAGTACTTC | CASSESDRVKQYF
TRBJ1-4 | TRBV12-3/TRBV12-4 | . | . | TGTGCCAGCATCCAGGGGCCCGGAGAAAAACTGTTTTTT | CASIQGPGEKLFF
TRBJ2-1 | TRBV7-2 | . | TRBD2 | TGTGCCAGCAGCCCCCCGGGACTAGCGGGGGGGAATGAGCAGTTCTTC | CASSPPGLAGGNEQFF
TRBJ1-1 | TRBV30 | . | . | TGTGCCTGGAGGGAAGCCGGGACTTCCCTCAGTGGGACTGAAGCTTTCTTT | CAWREAGTSLSGTEAFF
TRBJ2-3 | TRBV13 | few | TRBD2 | TGTGCCAGCAGCTTAGGTTTAGCGGGGGGAGATACGCAGTATTTT | CASSLGLAGGDTQYF
TRBJ2-1 | TRBV11-3 | . | . | TGTGCCAGCAGCTTAGAAGCTGCAGGTGAGCAGTTCTTC | CASSLEAAGEQFF
TRBJ2-1 | TRBV5-8 | . | TRBD1 | TGTGCCAGCAGCTCGGGACAGCTAAATTACAATGAGCAGTTCTTC | CASSSGQLNYNEQFF
TRBJ1-2 | TRBV6-1 | . | . | TGTGCCAGCAGTGAACTTCGAGGCAGCGCTAACTATGGCTACACCTTC | CASSELRGSANYGYTF
TRBJ1-1 | TRBV19 | . | TRBD1 | TGTGCCAGTAGTCGTGCAGGGGGCTTCACTGAAGCTTTCTTT | CASSRAGGFTEAFF
TRBJ2-7 | TRBV2 | . | . | TGTGCCAGCAGTGAAGCGGTCCAGGGGGGAAACGAGCAGTACTTC | CASSEAVQGGNEQYF
TRBJ1-5 | TRBV7-8 | many | TRBD1 | TGTGCCAGCAGCCGAGGGCGGGACAGATTAGTTCAGCCCCAGCATTTT | CASSRGRDRLVQPQHF
TRBJ1-4 | TRBV10-3 | . | TRBD1 | TGTGCCATCAGTGAGCGGTACGGACAGGGGGCAACTAATGAAAAACTGTTTTTT | CAISERYGQGATNEKLFF
TRBJ2-7 | TRBV6-1 | many | TRBD1 | TGTGCCAGCAGTGAAGGGACAGGGGGCAGCTACGAGCAGTACTTC | CASSEGTGGSYEQYF
TRBJ1-4 | TRBV5-4 | . | . | TGTGCCAGCAGCTTGGGAGGGACTGTGGGTGAAAAACTGTTTTTT | CASSLGGTVGEKLFF
TRBJ1-4 | TRBV6-5 | . | . | TGTGCCAGCAAGAGGAAGAGGGCTGAAAAACTGTTTTTT | CASKRKRAEKLFF
TRBJ1-2 | TRBV23-1 | . | . | TGCGCCAGCAGTCAAGAATCGGGGAAATCCTATGGCTACACCTTC | CASSQESGKSYGYTF
TRBJ1-6 | TRBV6-1 | . | TRBD1 | TGTGCCAGCAGTGATCCACAGGGGGCTAGTGAAATCCCCCTCCACTTT | CASSDPQGASEIPLHF
TRBJ2-7 | TRBV18 | . | TRBD1 | TGTGCCAGCTCACTCCTCTCCGGGACAGGGCCCTCCGAGCAGTACTTC | CASSLLSGTGPSEQYF